Shown below are 18 T cell receptor beta chains from a single sample sequenced in a study of early T cells in non-severe SARS-CoV-2 infection. One entry per CDR3 protein results from TCRdb running MiXCR on the 5' RACE reads. The sample lists 85,000 to 100,000 distinct CDR3 sequences; 16% were seen once. The sequences come from whole blood, collected at baseline. Receptors were obtained from an adult who was a healthcare worker with PCR-confirmed SARS-CoV-2 infection or an uninfected control (not recorded which).

The gene calls are TRBV7-2 and TRBJ1-5; no clear D gene. V dropped 5 bases and J dropped 7 bases, with 12 bases sitting between them. Germline V lookup: CDR1 SGHTA, CDR2 FQGNSA. CDR3 length: 13 residues. DNA of the CDR3: TGTGCCAGCAGCCAACATAGGGAGCAGCCCCAGCATTTT. Translation gives CASSQHREQPQHF.

This clonotype came up a few times. The rearrangement links TRBV2 to TRBJ2-3; tentative D call: TRBD1 (5 bases). Germline assignment: CDR1 SNHLY and CDR2 FYNNEI. The CDR3 runs 12 residues. V lost 3 bases, J lost 4 bases, and 5 bases lay in between. For the CDR3, the DNA is TGTGCCAGCAGTGACAGGGCAGATACGCAGTATTTT. Translating it yields CASSDRADTQYF.

The chain uses TRBV20-1 and TRBJ1-6; D gene unclear. The germline CDR1 and CDR2 sequences are DFQATT and SNEGSKA (reference sequence). The CDR3 totals 13 residues. V was pared by 4 bases and J by 11 bases, with 15 bases between. CDR3 loop: CSAKAPSAAPLHF. CDR3 bases: TGCAGTGCTAAGGCCCCTAGTGCCGCACCCCTCCACTTT.

V gene TRBV19 combines with J gene TRBJ1-5; D remains ambiguous. The CDR3 is 12 residues long. Germline assignment: CDR1 LNHDA and CDR2 SQIVND (reference sequence). V was trimmed by 4 bases and J by 11 bases, leaving 12 bases between them. Here the CDR3 DNA reads TGTGCCAGTAGTACCGGACCTTTATCCCAGCATTTT. This translates into CASSTGPLSQHF.

This clonotype was counted only a few times. The chain uses TRBV7-9 and TRBJ2-3; D might be TRBD2 (6 bases). The CDR3 sequence is 16 residues long. V was cut by 3 bases and J by 4 bases, with 17 bases left in between. Germline lookup yields CDR1 SEHNR and CDR2 FQNEAQ (reference sequence). CDR3 in DNA: TGTGCCAGCAGCTTTCCAACACGGGAGATCTCAGATACGCAGTATTTT. Its protein is CASSFPTREISDTQYF.

This clonotype was found a few times. The chain couples TRBV12-3 or TRBV12-4 to TRBJ2-2; no clear D gene. The CDR3 runs to 11 residues. Trimming took 3 bases from V and 9 from J, leaving 5 bases between them. This CDR3 is CASSFDWELFF. In DNA, the CDR3 is TGTGCCAGCAGTTTTGATTGGGAGCTGTTTTTT.

The chain combines TRBV12-3 or TRBV12-4 with TRBJ2-1; the match to TRBD2 covers 11 bases. The CDR3 has 16 amino acids. V lost 6 bases, J lost 0 bases, and 4 bases stayed unmatched. The CDR3 reads CASSPTSGASYNEQFF. The CDR3 nucleotides read TGTGCCAGCAGCCCGACTAGCGGGGCCTCCTACAATGAGCAGTTCTTC.

The sample holds a few counts of this clonotype. The chain recombines TRBV27 with TRBJ2-3; D not certain. The V gene's germline CDR1 is MNHEY and CDR2 SMNVEV (reference sequence). This CDR3 is 16 amino acids long. Between the trimmed V and J ends, which lost 5 bases and 3 bases, there was a span of 18 bases. CDR3 coding DNA: TGTGCCAGCAGTAATTCACTCCAACGGAGAACAGATACGCAGTATTTT. Its protein is CASSNSLQRRTDTQYF.

This clonotype turned up a few times. V and J are TRBV6-2 or TRBV6-3 and TRBJ2-5; no firm D call. Trimming took 7 bases from V and 1 from J, leaving 13 bases between them. The CDR3 is 14 amino acids. CDR1 MNHEY and CDR2 SVGEGT come from the germline V gene. The CDR3 DNA sequence: TGTGCCAGCAACACGGGCAGCCCCCAAGAGACCCAGTACTTC. This gives the protein CASNTGSPQETQYF.

At least ten counts were recorded for this clonotype. The V gene is TRBV30, the J gene TRBJ1-1; D unclear. Germline V gene sequence: CDR1 GTSNPN, CDR2 SVGIG (reference sequence). V dropped 0 bases and J dropped 1 base, with 12 bases sitting between them. This CDR3 has 15 residues. In DNA, the CDR3 is TGTGCCTGGAGTGTAGAAGTGGGAAGGAACACTGAAGCTTTCTTT. This translates into CAWSVEVGRNTEAFF.

The V and J genes are TRBV5-8 and TRBJ2-7; D is uncertain. Germline CDR1 is SGHTS and CDR2 is YDEGEE. Trimming took off 10 bases at V and 2 bases at J, with 16 bases between the two ends. The CDR3 is 13 amino acids. CDR3 sequence reads: CASPEMAAYEQYF. The DNA for the CDR3 is TGTGCCTCTCCTGAAATGGCGGCCTACGAGCAGTACTTC.

This chain uses TRBV30 with TRBJ1-5; TRBD1 matches at 9 bases. The CDR3 spans 12 residues. V dropped 5 bases and J dropped 4; count of bases not matched to a gene: 0. From germline, CDR1 is GTSNPN and CDR2 SVGIG (reference sequence). This CDR3 reads CAWGQGNQPQHF. DNA of the CDR3: TGTGCCTGGGGACAGGGGAATCAGCCCCAGCATTTT.

Many counts were recorded for this clonotype. The V and J genes are TRBV10-3 and TRBJ1-5; possibly TRBD1 for D (5 bases). Germline assignment: CDR1 ENHRY and CDR2 SYGVKD. V was clipped by 8 bases and J by 6 bases, with 11 bases between them. This CDR3 is 12 amino acids long. The chain's CDR3 is CAIGGGGQPQHF. The CDR3 DNA sequence: TGTGCCATCGGGGGTGGGGGTCAGCCCCAGCATTTT.

V gene TRBV20-1 combines with J gene TRBJ1-1; tentatively, D is TRBD1 (6 bases). The germline V gene has CDR1 DFQATT and CDR2 SNEGSKA (reference sequence). V shed 1 base and J shed 0 bases, with 9 bases lying between them. The length of the CDR3 is 14 residues. The CDR3 region is CSARVGGMNTEAFF. The CDR3 nucleotides read TGCAGTGCTAGAGTAGGGGGGATGAACACTGAAGCTTTCTTT.

This clonotype was picked up a small number of times. The chain couples TRBV7-9 to TRBJ2-3; 12 nucleotides match TRBD2. CDR3 size: 16 residues. Germline CDR1 reads SEHNR; CDR2 reads FQNEAQ (reference sequence). Trimming cost V 3 bases and J 5 bases; bases outside gene matches: 6. This chain's CDR3 is CASSFPSGRDRDTQYF. DNA of the CDR3: TGTGCCAGCAGCTTCCCTAGCGGGAGGGACAGAGATACGCAGTATTTT.

In this sample, this clonotype turned up a few times. This chain links TRBV5-1 with TRBJ1-1; D gene unclear. Germline-derived CDR1 and CDR2 are SGHRS and YFSETQ. Deletions cut 4 bases from V and 8 bases from J, with 21 bases between. The CDR3 is made up of 15 amino acids. In DNA, the CDR3 is TGCGCCAGCAGCCCCACGGGAGGGAGACTGTCCGAAGCTTTCTTT. It codes for CASSPTGGRLSEAFF.

This chain joins TRBV20-1 and TRBJ1-2; D is unresolved. Germline V gives CDR1 DFQATT, CDR2 SNEGSKA (reference sequence). This CDR3 region has 13 residues. The germline V and J ends were trimmed by 0 bases and 2 bases, with 7 bases remaining between them. Here the CDR3 reads CSARDISNYGYTF. For the CDR3, the DNA is TGCAGTGCTAGAGATATCTCCAACTATGGCTACACCTTC.

The chain is built from TRBV4-1 and TRBJ1-5; D uncertain. The germline V gene encodes CDR1 MGHRA and CDR2 YSYEKL. This CDR3 is 15 amino acids long. V gave up 3 bases and J gave up 2 bases, with 11 bases separating them. As DNA, the CDR3 is TGCGCCAGCAGCCAGGGAAGATGGGGCAATCAGCCCCAGCATTTT. This translates into CASSQGRWGNQPQHF.